The 9 T cell receptor beta chains reported below all come from one sample, sequenced in a study of cytomegalovirus exposure and HLA in healthy donors. Primers: 60 Vbeta forward and 13 Jbeta reverse. Sequencing used immunoSEQ multiplex PCR; TCRdb keeps in-frame clones, though not all of them. The data show over 100,000 clones, roughly 74% seen once. The specimen sequenced was PBMCs. These receptors came from a woman in her thirties in good health and CMV-seronegative.

The rearrangement uses TRBV6-5 and TRBJ2-7, with 10 bases fitting TRBD1. Germline values: CDR1 MNHEY, CDR2 SVGAGI. V lost 0 bases to trimming and J lost 6 bases; unmatched junction nucleotides: 2. The CDR3 totals 14 residues. The CDR3 bases are TGTGCCAGCAGTTACTCACGGACAGGGGGCGAGCAGTACTTC. It encodes CASSYSRTGGEQYF.

The chain couples TRBV27 to TRBJ1-3; D remains unclear. V was trimmed by 2 bases and J by 0 bases, leaving 5 bases between them. Looked up from germline, CDR1 is MNHEY and CDR2 is SMNVEV (reference sequence). This CDR3 contains 14 residues. The CDR3 DNA reads as TGTGCCAGCAGTTTAGTGGCCTCTGGAAACACCATATATTTT. Translation: CASSLVASGNTIYF.

V is TRBV29-1 and J is TRBJ1-1; D gene unclear. The CDR3 covers 15 residues. V lost 4 bases to trimming and J lost 3 bases, with 18 bases between them. Germline assignment: CDR1 SQVTM and CDR2 ANQGSEA. CDR3 protein: CSVVRTVPMDTEAFF. The CDR3 DNA follows: TGCAGCGTTGTAAGGACTGTTCCGATGGACACTGAAGCTTTCTTT. Full variable domain (outside the CDR3, taken from reference TRBV29-1 and TRBJ1-1): SAVISQKPSRDICQRGTSLTIQCQVDSQVTMMFWYRQQPGQSLTLIATANQGSEATYESGFVIDKFPISRPNLTFSTLTVSNMSPEDSSIYLCSVVRTVPMDTEAFFGQGTRLTVV.

The chain joins TRBV7-2 to TRBJ2-3; tentative D call: TRBD2 (5 bases). With 6 bases removed from V and 6 bases from J, the gap between germline ends came to 16 bases. The CDR3 is 14 residues long. Germline CDR1 reads SGHTA; CDR2 reads FQGNSA. The CDR3 region is CASSPRATRDTQYF. CDR3 in DNA: TGTGCCAGCAGTCCCCGGGCCACTAGGGATACGCAGTATTTT.

The rearrangement joins TRBV19 to TRBJ1-3, with 7 bases aligning to TRBD1. Trimming cost V 5 bases and J 1 base; bases outside gene matches: 8. The CDR3 sequence is 16 residues long. Germline V gives CDR1 LNHDA, CDR2 SQIVND (reference sequence). In DNA, the CDR3 is TGTGCCAGTAGTCTTCGGACAGGCGGATCTGGAAACACCATATATTTT. Translated: CASSLRTGGSGNTIYF.

This clone was seen a few times. The chain combines TRBV25-1 with TRBJ2-7; no clear D. This CDR3 has 14 residues. Germline V gives CDR1 MGHDK, CDR2 SYGVNS. V lost 5 bases and J lost 3, with 14 bases in between. CDR3 in amino acids: CASSSGLPFYEQYF. The CDR3 DNA is TGTGCCAGCAGTTCCGGGTTACCTTTCTACGAGCAGTACTTC.

This chain connects TRBV9 to TRBJ1-3, with 9 bases fitting TRBD1. After removal of 4 bases from V and 4 bases from J, the junction contained 6 bases not matched to a gene. CDR1 SGDLS and CDR2 YYNGEE come from the germline V gene. The CDR3 spans 15 residues. The CDR3 DNA follows: TGTGCCAGCAGCCCCCGGACAGGGGAAGGAAACACCATATATTTT. It is translated as CASSPRTGEGNTIYF.

The chain has TRBV5-6 and TRBJ2-7; 8 nucleotides line up with TRBD1. V shed 4 bases, J shed 6 bases, and the junction held 6 bases outside the gene matches. CDR3 size: 13 residues. Per germline, CDR1 SGHDT and CDR2 YYEEEE. CDR3 sequence (DNA): TGTGCCAGCAGCCGGGACAGGAACCCCGAGCAGTACTTC. Translating gives CASSRDRNPEQYF.

This sequence joins TRBV6-6 and TRBJ1-2; 11 bases are shared with TRBD1. CDR1 and CDR2 from the germline V gene are MNHNY and SVGAGI (reference sequence). The trim removed 6 bases at V and 6 bases at J, leaving 3 bases unmatched. CDR3 length equals 13 residues. The CDR3 DNA is TGTGCCAGCAGGCGGACAGGGGGCGATGGCTACACCTTC. This codes for CASRRTGGDGYTF.